The 18 T cell receptor beta chains listed next were all sequenced from one sample in a study of cytomegalovirus exposure and HLA in healthy donors. PCR primers comprised 60 Vbeta and 13 Jbeta primers. Generated by immunoSEQ multiplex PCR, the TCRdb table keeps only in-frame clones and is missing some. In the table there are over 100,000 clones, 70% to 85% of which are singletons. Sequencing input: PBMCs. Every receptor here comes from a male donor in good health and CMV-seropositive.

This clone showed up just a few times. This chain links TRBV7-2 with TRBJ2-2; 9 bases map to TRBD1. Per the germline V gene, CDR1 is SGHTA and CDR2 is FQGNSA. The V segment lost 1 base and the J segment 6 bases; nucleotides outside the gene matches: 6. This CDR3 comprises 16 residues. This CDR3 is CASSLVGQGFAGELFF. CDR3 coding DNA: TGTGCCAGCAGCTTAGTGGGACAGGGTTTTGCCGGGGAGCTGTTTTTT. Using reference TRBV7-2 and TRBJ2-2 for the parts outside the CDR3, the full variable domain is GAGVSQSPSNKVTEKGKDVELRCDPISGHTALYWYRQSLGQGLEFLIYFQGNSAPDKSGLPSDRFSAERTGGSVSTLTIQRTQQEDSAVYLCASSLVGQGFAGELFFGEGSRLTVL.

Comments on this clone: At one boundary the junction diverges from the germline segment, which might be a read error. This chain joins TRBV7-3 and TRBJ2-6; D is perhaps TRBD1 (5 bases). The CDR3 is 17 amino acids. The germline V gene encodes CDR1 SGHTA and CDR2 FQGTGA. CDR3 protein: CASSLQGSFSGANGLTF. The DNA of the CDR3 is TGTGCCAGCAGCTTACAGGGATCATTCTCTGGGGCCAACGGCCTGACTTTC.

The CDR3 nucleotides are TGTGCCAGCATTGCAGGGGCCTCGAACACTGAAGCTTTCTTT. Amino acids: CASIAGASNTEAFF. The chain combines TRBV6-1 with TRBJ1-1; TRBD1 might be the D (6 bases). The V gene lost 7 bases and the J gene lost 1 base, with 13 bases spanning the gap. The CDR3 length is 14 residues. Germline V lookup: CDR1 MNHNS, CDR2 SASEGT.

The rearrangement uses TRBV9 and TRBJ2-1; D remains ambiguous. The germline V gene encodes CDR1 SGDLS and CDR2 YYNGEE. The CDR3 is made up of 13 amino acids. V dropped 1 base and J dropped 8 bases, with 10 bases sitting between them. CDR3 protein: CASSVTLGDEQFF. Here the CDR3 DNA reads TGTGCCAGCAGCGTAACTTTAGGAGATGAGCAGTTCTTC.

The rearrangement uses TRBV7-9 and TRBJ2-1; TRBD1 matches at 8 bases. Germline CDR1 SEHNR, CDR2 FQNEAQ (reference sequence). J gave up 5 bases and V 3 bases, and 3 bases lay outside the gene matches. The CDR3 sequence is 14 residues long. CDR3 sequence: CASSLDRVDNEQFF. The CDR3 DNA reads as TGTGCCAGCAGCTTGGACAGGGTAGACAATGAGCAGTTCTTC.

This clone was seen a single time. The chain recombines TRBV28 with TRBJ1-2; 11 nucleotides line up with TRBD1. Per the germline V gene, CDR1 is MDHEN and CDR2 is SYDVKM. The CDR3 has 15 amino acids. With 7 bases clipped from V and 8 bases from J, the junction kept 12 bases outside the gene matches. The CDR3 DNA sequence: TGTGCCAGCAACCTGGGGGGACAGGGGGAAGAAGGCTACACCTTC. Translated: CASNLGGQGEEGYTF.

V and J are TRBV2 and TRBJ2-2, with 11 bases identical to TRBD1. The CDR3 totals 15 residues. The V gene end was trimmed by 6 bases and the J gene end by 6 bases; junction bases not matched to a gene: 6. Per the germline V gene, CDR1 is SNHLY and CDR2 is FYNNEI. The CDR3 spells CASSQGDRGSGELFF. The CDR3 nucleotides are TGTGCCAGCAGCCAAGGGGACAGGGGGTCCGGGGAGCTGTTTTTT. Complete variable domain (other parts from reference TRBV2 and TRBJ2-2): EPEVTQTPSHQVTQMGQEVILRCVPISNHLYFYWYRQILGQKVEFLVSFYNNEISEKSEIFDDQFSVERPDGSNFTLKIRSTKLEDSAMYFCASSQGDRGSGELFFGEGSRLTVL.

The chain couples TRBV7-3 to TRBJ2-3; a weak D match, TRBD2 (6 bases). The length of the CDR3 is 17 residues. Germline V lookup: CDR1 SGHTA, CDR2 FQGTGA. Between the trimmed V and J ends, which lost 5 bases and 1 base, there was a span of 19 bases. CDR3 sequence reads: CASSRSGGGVGTDTQYF. The CDR3, as DNA: TGTGCCAGCAGCCGCTCCGGCGGAGGGGTCGGCACAGATACGCAGTATTTT.

The gene calls are TRBV7-6 and TRBJ1-6, with D maybe TRBD1 (6 bases). The CDR3 spans 15 residues. CDR1 is SGHVS, CDR2 FNYEAQ, per germline. V shed 4 bases and J shed 10 bases, with 17 bases lying between them. This chain's CDR3 is CASSSRGGWGSPLHF. The DNA for the CDR3 is TGTGCCAGCAGCTCTAGGGGGGGATGGGGGTCACCCCTCCACTTT.

The V call is TRBV6-4, the J call TRBJ2-3, with TRBD2 matching over 11 bases. CDR1 is MRHNA, CDR2 SNTAGT, per germline. The CDR3 extends over 17 amino acids. J was trimmed by 0 bases and V by 5 bases; bases with no gene match: 7. The CDR3, as DNA: TGTGCCAGCAGTTTACTAGCGGGGGCCGCTAGCACAGATACGCAGTATTTT. It specifies CASSLLAGAASTDTQYF.

The CDR3 DNA follows: TGCGCCAGCGGTGGCTCTAGCACAGATACGCAGTATTTT. Protein: CASGGSSTDTQYF. The chain combines TRBV5-1 with TRBJ2-3, with unresolved D. This CDR3 is built from 13 residues. The V gene's germline CDR1 is SGHRS and CDR2 YFSETQ. V dropped 7 bases and J dropped 0 bases, with 9 bases sitting between them.

In its sample, this clone was seen a few times. The genes are TRBV28 and TRBJ2-1; D is undetermined. The germline V gene encodes CDR1 MDHEN and CDR2 SYDVKM. The CDR3 is made up of 15 amino acids. V was pared by 3 bases and J by 0 bases, with 9 bases between. In DNA form, the CDR3 reads TGTGCCAGCAGTTTTACTGAGAGCTCCTACAATGAGCAGTTCTTC. It yields the protein CASSFTESSYNEQFF.

J is TRBJ1-2 and V is TRBV28; possibly TRBD1 for D (5 bases). This CDR3 has 14 amino acids. Germline CDR1 is MDHEN and CDR2 is SYDVKM. V was pared by 2 bases and J by 3 bases, with 10 bases between. In DNA form, the CDR3 reads TGTGCCAGCAGTTTACGAGACAGATACTATGGCTACACCTTC. Translation: CASSLRDRYYGYTF.

This clone was observed a single time. V is TRBV19 and J is TRBJ1-5, with D perhaps TRBD1 (5 bases). Looked up from germline, CDR1 is LNHDA and CDR2 is SQIVND (reference sequence). The CDR3 consists of 15 residues. The V and J ends lost 2 bases and 2 bases respectively, with 10 bases between them. In nucleotides, the CDR3 is TGTGCCAGTAGTATATTAGTGACAGGCAATCAGCCCCAGCATTTT. This translates into CASSILVTGNQPQHF. Combining the CDR3 with reference TRBV19 and TRBJ1-5 gives the whole variable domain DGGITQSPKYLFRKEGQNVTLSCEQNLNHDAMYWYRQDPGQGLRLIYYSQIVNDFQKGDIAEGYSVSREKKESFPLTVTSAQKNPTAFYLCASSILVTGNQPQHFGDGTRLSIL.

The chain is built from TRBV28 and TRBJ2-7, with D possibly matching TRBD2 (6 bases). The CDR3 loop spans 14 amino acids. V lost 1 base and J 5 bases, leaving 12 bases between the germline ends. Germline loops: CDR1 MDHEN, CDR2 SYDVKM. CDR3 DNA: TGTGCCAGCAGTTTATTCGGGAGTATGAACGAGCAGTACTTC. Residues: CASSLFGSMNEQYF.

V gene TRBV7-2 combines with J gene TRBJ2-7, with 11 bases fitting TRBD2. V was pared by 6 bases and J by 3 bases, with 4 bases of the junction left unmatched. The CDR3 loop spans 14 amino acids. Germline CDR1 and CDR2: SGHTA and FQGNSA. CDR3 in DNA: TGTGCCAGCAGTGGACTAGCGGGTAACTACGAGCAGTACTTC. This gives the protein CASSGLAGNYEQYF. The entire variable domain, with the rest obtained from reference TRBV7-2 and TRBJ2-7, is as follows: GAGVSQSPSNKVTEKGKDVELRCDPISGHTALYWYRQSLGQGLEFLIYFQGNSAPDKSGLPSDRFSAERTGGSVSTLTIQRTQQEDSAVYLCASSGLAGNYEQYFGPGTRLTVT.

The chain has TRBV5-5 and TRBJ2-7; no firm D call. The V and J ends lost 3 bases and 0 bases respectively, with 10 bases between them. Germline CDR1 and CDR2: SGHKS and YYEKEE (reference sequence). The CDR3 totals 14 residues. The CDR3 DNA reads as TGTGCCAGCAGCTCGTCGACAAACTCCTACGAGCAGTACTTC. This gives the protein CASSSSTNSYEQYF.

The rearrangement links TRBV5-5 to TRBJ2-3; D remains unclear. Germline CDR1 is SGHKS and CDR2 is YYEKEE (reference sequence). V was pared by 0 bases and J by 0 bases, with 8 bases between. The CDR3 length is 15 residues. The CDR3 nucleotides read TGTGCCAGCAGCTTGGGGGCACCGAGCACAGATACGCAGTATTTT. Residues: CASSLGAPSTDTQYF.